The following is a TCR beta chain sequence with its context. Its antigen remains unknown. The second PCR ran roughly 6 to 11 cycles with a sample-barcoded 5' primer and J-beta primers. TCRdb independently ran MiXCR on the 5' RACE reads; one entry per CDR3 protein. In the table there are 1,800,000 or so distinct CDR3 sequences, around 40% of which are singletons. The sample belongs to a study of blood T cells in healthy people across ages. The study, taken as a whole, reports: PBMCs went unsorted, and a conclusive naive versus antigen-experienced comparison was therefore prevented.

Trimming took off 7 bases at V and 5 bases at J, with 8 bases between the two ends. The germline gives CDR1 MNHNS, CDR2 SASEGT. CDR3 length equals 11 residues. This clonotype was sampled from a human donor in good health. Sequencing input: blood. This chain uses TRBV6-1 with TRBJ1-1; the D is unclear. CDR3 residues: CASTAVTEAFF. The CDR3 region has the DNA TGTGCCAGCACTGCAGTAACTGAAGCTTTCTTT.